This is a list of T cell receptor beta chains from one sample in a study of T cells after somatic rescue of genetic block. Using immunoSEQ multiplex PCR, the repertoire was profiled, and TCRdb retains in-frame clones only, with some absent. The table records about 15,000 clones, just over 70% of them present only once. Sequencing input: peripheral blood mononuclear cells (PBMCs). The receptor set was obtained from a boy under 18. The CDR3 runs from the conserved cysteine through the conserved F or W. Each record gives: J gene, CDR3 length, V gene, clone size, D gene, CDR3 DNA, CDR3 protein. The D gene is left open where the match is weak. Only part of the rows carry a size: once, few, many, or a class if the clone is expanded.

J gene: TRBJ2-7; CDR3 length: 15; V gene: TRBV27; clone size: few; D gene: -; CDR3 DNA: TGTGCCAGCAGTTTAGGCCTGGACAGATCCTACGAGCAGTACTTC; CDR3 protein: CASSLGLDRSYEQYF
J gene: TRBJ2-7; CDR3 length: 15; V gene: TRBV28; clone size: -; D gene: TRBD1; CDR3 DNA: TGTGCCAGCAGTCCCTGGACAGGGCCGCCCAACGAGCAGTACTTC; CDR3 protein: CASSPWTGPPNEQYF
J gene: TRBJ1-2; CDR3 length: 14; V gene: TRBV5-6; clone size: -; D gene: TRBD1; CDR3 DNA: TGTGCCAGCAGCTTGGCCTGGGACAGGGTATTCCCAAACTTC; CDR3 protein: CASSLAWDRVFPNF
J gene: TRBJ1-5; CDR3 length: 15; V gene: TRBV28; clone size: -; D gene: -; CDR3 DNA: TGTGCCAGCAGTCTACAGGGAGCCAGCAATCAGCCCCAGCATTTT; CDR3 protein: CASSLQGASNQPQHF
J gene: TRBJ2-1; CDR3 length: 15; V gene: TRBV9; clone size: few; D gene: TRBD2; CDR3 DNA: TGTGCCAGCAGCGGCACTAGCGGGATGGGAAATGAGCAGTTCTTC; CDR3 protein: CASSGTSGMGNEQFF
J gene: TRBJ2-7; CDR3 length: 14; V gene: TRBV29-1; clone size: once; D gene: TRBD2; CDR3 DNA: TGCAGCGTCGCCGACCCTAGCGGGAGGTACGAGCAGTACTTC; CDR3 protein: CSVADPSGRYEQYF
J gene: TRBJ2-3; CDR3 length: 20; V gene: TRBV28; clone size: -; D gene: TRBD2; CDR3 DNA: TGTGCCAGCAGTTTATATGGGGTAGAGAGCGGGGGGGCTAGCACAGATACGCAGTATTTT; CDR3 protein: CASSLYGVESGGASTDTQYF
J gene: TRBJ2-1; CDR3 length: 14; V gene: TRBV6-6; clone size: -; D gene: TRBD1; CDR3 DNA: TGTGCCAGCAGTTACTTCGACAGGGTCAATGAGCAGTTCTTC; CDR3 protein: CASSYFDRVNEQFF
J gene: TRBJ2-3; CDR3 length: 14; V gene: TRBV19; clone size: -; D gene: -; CDR3 DNA: TGTGCCAGTAGTATTAGGCTAGCGAGAGATACGCAGTATTTT; CDR3 protein: CASSIRLARDTQYF
J gene: TRBJ2-2; CDR3 length: 14; V gene: TRBV19; clone size: -; D gene: TRBD2; CDR3 DNA: TGTGCCAGTAGGTTAGCGGGGAACACCGGGGAGCTGTTTTTT; CDR3 protein: CASRLAGNTGELFF
J gene: TRBJ1-1; CDR3 length: 15; V gene: TRBV19; clone size: -; D gene: -; CDR3 DNA: TGTGCCAGTAGGCCCGCCGGCTGGGGTCCCACTGAAGCTTTCTTT; CDR3 protein: CASRPAGWGPTEAFF
J gene: TRBJ1-2; CDR3 length: 13; V gene: TRBV4-1; clone size: few; D gene: -; CDR3 DNA: TGCGCCAGCAGGCGGGGAGCTAACTATGGCTACACCTTC; CDR3 protein: CASRRGANYGYTF
J gene: TRBJ2-2; CDR3 length: 16; V gene: TRBV2; clone size: once; D gene: -; CDR3 DNA: TGTGCCAGCAGTGAAGCAAGAGGAGTCAACACCGGGGAGCTGTTTTTT; CDR3 protein: CASSEARGVNTGELFF
J gene: TRBJ1-5; CDR3 length: 13; V gene: TRBV6-4; clone size: few; D gene: -; CDR3 DNA: TGTGCCTGCATCCTCCAGGGGAATCAGCCCCAGCATTTT; CDR3 protein: CACILQGNQPQHF
J gene: TRBJ2-1; CDR3 length: 16; V gene: TRBV5-1; clone size: -; D gene: TRBD2; CDR3 DNA: TGCGCCAGCAGCTTGGTTGGGGTAGCGGGGTACAATGAGCAGTTCTTC; CDR3 protein: CASSLVGVAGYNEQFF
J gene: TRBJ2-7; CDR3 length: 12; V gene: TRBV9; clone size: -; D gene: TRBD2; CDR3 DNA: TGTGCCAGCAGTTACCCGGGAGGCGAGCAGTACTTC; CDR3 protein: CASSYPGGEQYF
J gene: TRBJ1-5; CDR3 length: 15; V gene: TRBV6-5; clone size: few; D gene: -; CDR3 DNA: TGTGCCAGCCCAGCAGGGGTCTATAGCAATCAGCCCCAGCATTTT; CDR3 protein: CASPAGVYSNQPQHF
J gene: TRBJ2-1; CDR3 length: 15; V gene: TRBV14; clone size: few; D gene: TRBD2; CDR3 DNA: TGTGCCAGCAGCCGCCGGGACTATCCCTACAATGAGCAGTTCTTC; CDR3 protein: CASSRRDYPYNEQFF
J gene: TRBJ1-3; CDR3 length: 17; V gene: TRBV19; clone size: -; D gene: -; CDR3 DNA: TGTGCCAGTAGCCTACAGGGTTGGTCCCCCTCTGGAAACACCATATATTTT; CDR3 protein: CASSLQGWSPSGNTIYF
J gene: TRBJ2-3; CDR3 length: 13; V gene: TRBV29-1; clone size: -; D gene: -; CDR3 DNA: TGCAGCGTTGTGGGACGGGCTGCAGATACGCAGTATTTT; CDR3 protein: CSVVGRAADTQYF
J gene: TRBJ2-7; CDR3 length: 15; V gene: TRBV7-6; clone size: -; D gene: TRBD1; CDR3 DNA: TGTGCCAGCAGCTTGGGGACAGGGTCTACCTACGAGCAGTACTTC; CDR3 protein: CASSLGTGSTYEQYF
J gene: TRBJ2-6; CDR3 length: 15; V gene: TRBV28; clone size: few; D gene: TRBD1; CDR3 DNA: TGTGCCAGCGGGACAGGCCACTCTGGGGCCAACGTCCTGACTTTC; CDR3 protein: CASGTGHSGANVLTF
J gene: TRBJ2-3; CDR3 length: 16; V gene: TRBV7-9; clone size: -; D gene: TRBD2; CDR3 DNA: TGTGCCAGCAGCTTACCGACTAGCGGGGGCACAGATACGCAGTATTTT; CDR3 protein: CASSLPTSGGTDTQYF
J gene: TRBJ2-3; CDR3 length: 15; V gene: TRBV6-4; clone size: -; D gene: -; CDR3 DNA: TGTGCCAGCAGTCCTCAAGGACAGCCCACAGATACGCAGTATTTT; CDR3 protein: CASSPQGQPTDTQYF
J gene: TRBJ2-3; CDR3 length: 15; V gene: TRBV19; clone size: -; D gene: TRBD1; CDR3 DNA: TGTGCCAGTACCTATAGGTACAGGGGGCTAGATACGCAGTATTTT; CDR3 protein: CASTYRYRGLDTQYF
J gene: TRBJ2-5; CDR3 length: 14; V gene: TRBV5-1; clone size: -; D gene: TRBD2; CDR3 DNA: TGCGCCAGCAGCTTGGGGCTAGCGGGGGAGACCCAGTACTTC; CDR3 protein: CASSLGLAGETQYF
J gene: TRBJ2-7; CDR3 length: 13; V gene: TRBV29-1; clone size: -; D gene: -; CDR3 DNA: TGCAGCGTTGAAGATAACAGATCCTACGAGCAGTACTTC; CDR3 protein: CSVEDNRSYEQYF
J gene: TRBJ2-1; CDR3 length: 16; V gene: TRBV5-1; clone size: once; D gene: TRBD2; CDR3 DNA: TGCGCCAGCAGCTTGGCGGGGGGAAATGGTGGAAATGAGCAGTTCTTC; CDR3 protein: CASSLAGGNGGNEQFF
J gene: TRBJ2-3; CDR3 length: 14; V gene: TRBV11-2; clone size: -; D gene: TRBD2; CDR3 DNA: TGTGCCAGCAGCTTAGCCCTAGCGGGAGGGCCGCAGTATTTT; CDR3 protein: CASSLALAGGPQYF
J gene: TRBJ2-1; CDR3 length: 16; V gene: TRBV9; clone size: -; D gene: TRBD1; CDR3 DNA: TGTGCCAGCAGCGAAGGGACAGGGGGCCACTACAATGAGCAGTTCTTC; CDR3 protein: CASSEGTGGHYNEQFF
J gene: TRBJ2-1; CDR3 length: 12; V gene: TRBV27; clone size: -; D gene: TRBD1; CDR3 DNA: TGTGCCAGCAGTTCAGGGGGCGTTGAGCAGTTCTTC; CDR3 protein: CASSSGGVEQFF
J gene: TRBJ2-5; CDR3 length: 16; V gene: TRBV28; clone size: few; D gene: TRBD2; CDR3 DNA: TGTGCCAGCAGTTTTCCTAGCGGGGGGGCCTTCGGGACCCAGTACTTC; CDR3 protein: CASSFPSGGAFGTQYF